This TCR beta chain was recovered during a study of technical replicates of blood from several donors. Repertoires were generated with immunoSEQ multiplex PCR, while TCRdb's copy carries only in-frame clones and drops some. The sample includes more than 90,000 clones, about 95% of them seen just once. V lost 4 bases, J lost 0 bases, and 6 bases stayed unmatched. The V gene's germline CDR1 is MDHEN and CDR2 SYDVKM. CDR3 length: 15 amino acids. Sample: T cells isolated from PBMCs. The chain carries TRBV28 and TRBJ2-7; TRBD1 aligns across 7 bases. The source is a human donor in good health. CDR3 in DNA: TGTGCCAGCAGTTCACTGACAGGGAGCTCCTACGAGCAGTACTTC. It translates to CASSSLTGSSYEQYF.